A single sample is the source of the 6 T cell receptor beta chains below, sequenced in a study of cytomegalovirus exposure and HLA in healthy donors. The study ran its PCR with 60 Vbeta and 13 Jbeta primers. TCRdb keeps only in-frame clones here, not all; method: immunoSEQ multiplex PCR. The data show about 150,000 clones, with about 80% seen just once and approximately 1.5% held by the top ten. Sample: PBMCs. These receptors all stem from a woman aged 25-40 years in good health and CMV-seropositive.

CDR3 protein: CASSLDRGEDEQYF. The CDR3 nucleotides are TGCGCCAGCAGCCTGGACAGGGGTGAGGACGAGCAGTACTTC. The rearrangement links TRBV5-1 to TRBJ2-7, with 9 bases identical to TRBD1. This CDR3 has 14 amino acids. Looked up from germline, CDR1 is SGHRS and CDR2 is YFSETQ. Germline trimming cut 4 bases from V and 5 bases from J; bases unmatched to any gene: 7.

This chain links TRBV10-3 with TRBJ2-5; TRBD1 matches 9 bases. The junction had 6 bases not matched to a gene; V was cut back by 4 bases and J by 3 bases. The CDR3 is 15 residues long. Germline V gives CDR1 ENHRY, CDR2 SYGVKD. CDR3 sequence reads: CAISGRTGVEETQYF. The CDR3 DNA follows: TGTGCCATCAGTGGAAGGACAGGGGTGGAAGAGACCCAGTACTTC.

V and J are TRBV7-3 and TRBJ1-2, with 8 positions matching TRBD1. The germline gives CDR1 SGHTA, CDR2 FQGTGA. Germline trimming cut 5 bases from V and 6 bases from J; bases unmatched to any gene: 5. The CDR3 is made up of 13 amino acids. This CDR3 reads CASSIQGANGYTF. As DNA, the CDR3 is TGTGCCAGCAGCATTCAGGGGGCGAATGGCTACACCTTC.

The genes are TRBV5-5 and TRBJ1-1; 8 bases match TRBD1. Germline lookup yields CDR1 SGHKS and CDR2 YYEKEE (reference sequence). The CDR3 contains 16 residues. Trimming took 4 bases from V and 11 from J; bases not matched to a gene: 19. The CDR3 nucleotides are TGTGCCAGCAGCCCCCCGGACAGGGTTGGTTTCTCTGGGGCTTTCTTT. It encodes CASSPPDRVGFSGAFF.

The sample holds a few counts of this clone. The rearrangement uses TRBV11-3 and TRBJ2-2; TRBD1 agrees at 9 bases. The germline V gene has CDR1 SGHNT and CDR2 YENEEA. J lost 6 bases, V lost 1 base, and 9 bases had no gene match. The CDR3 sequence is 17 residues long. The CDR3 here is CASSLGRDRVESGELFF. CDR3 DNA: TGTGCCAGCAGCTTAGGTCGGGACAGGGTCGAATCCGGGGAGCTGTTTTTT.

This chain links TRBV7-2 with TRBJ2-2; D is possibly TRBD1 (5 bases). Trimming pared 3 bases from V and 2 bases from J, leaving 10 bases between. Germline lookup yields CDR1 SGHTA and CDR2 FQGNSA. The length of the CDR3 is 15 residues. The CDR3 loop is CASSFQQANTGELFF. Here the CDR3 DNA reads TGTGCCAGCAGCTTTCAACAGGCAAACACCGGGGAGCTGTTTTTT. Together with reference TRBV7-2 and TRBJ2-2, the CDR3 gives the full variable domain: GAGVSQSPSNKVTEKGKDVELRCDPISGHTALYWYRQSLGQGLEFLIYFQGNSAPDKSGLPSDRFSAERTGGSVSTLTIQRTQQEDSAVYLCASSFQQANTGELFFGEGSRLTVL.